This T cell receptor beta chain came from a study of cytomegalovirus exposure and HLA in healthy donors (dated by TCRdb to 2016 to 2017). With regard to the full study: In an earlier analysis of under 600 of the donors, 276 Gb of sequence data and 100 million or so unique TCR beta sequences from some 170 million T cells were reported. About 310 gigabases of sequencing data and some 85 million unique TCR sequences were included in an early release covering roughly 600 HLA-typed donors. To predict cytomegalovirus infection status, the study combined high-throughput TCR immunosequencing, statistical association of individual TCRs with disease status, and machine learning. Across around 400 genotyped donors of the cohort, an average of roughly 250,000 unique TCR beta nucleotide sequences per donor were sequenced, and approximately 17% of those sequences were non-productive. Rather than drawing on any new phenotypic data, the later analysis identified candidate immune exposures from TCR beta sequences and the way those sequences occurred across donors. A separate validation cohort of approximately 120 different subjects was used in addition to the approximately 640-subject first cohort. Alongside the repertoire data, information on donor age, sex, ethnicity and CMV serostatus was compiled. The number of typed donors differed by locus: 629-630 for A, B, C, DRB1 and DQB1; about 520 for DQA1; some 610 for DPA1; and 400 to 480 for DPB1. The T cell repertoires of some 670 subjects were profiled by immunosequencing and related to cytomegalovirus serostatus. Of the 300 to 450 genotyped donors, roughly 76% were placed in the genetic ancestry cluster associated with self-reported Caucasian donors. An earlier analysis of 587 of the donors used high-throughput TCR beta sequencing to judge whether each TCR beta V gene segment behaved as functional or pseudogenic. Roughly 5 DR-DQ haplotypes were treated as single units for association and clustering because of strong linkage in the cohort. A later analysis re-analyzed previously published TCR beta repertoires from hundreds of donors and added high-resolution HLA genotyping to study TCR occurrence patterns. HLA typing included class I and class II loci at four-digit resolution. All discovery cohort repertoires had been generated on a single sequencing platform. The study aimed to test whether signatures of past pathogen exposure could be identified by cataloging public T cell receptors. A later genetic analysis took genome-wide SNP genotypes for about three fifths of the roughly 670 donors and used that subset as a discovery cohort. Results the study describes overall, beyond this receptor: Linkage disequilibrium might explain the correlated functional status among segregating V segments, but an unknown experimental factor could not be excluded. According to the authors, the approach could potentially be generalized to other disease states and immunological phenotypes. According to a later analysis, parvovirus B19, influenza, CMV and Epstein-Barr virus appeared linked to several top co-occurrence clusters. The sequencing pipeline was judged likely to have produced a cluster of highly shared sequence variants as a technical artifact. Because HLA typing was missing for some donors at each locus, association tests included only the typed subset. In a later genetic analysis, fewer N-insertions in productive TCRs were reported among donors in an Asian-associated ancestry cluster than the roughly 700-donor mean. When HLA alleles, especially DR and DQ, strongly co-occurred, TCR associations were difficult to assign to individual alleles. Broadly in line with IMGT annotations, most TCR beta V segments showed up in productive rearrangements about 87% or about 30% of the time in an earlier analysis of a few hundred of the donors. A further reported finding was that TCR beta sequences accurately predicted the HLA-A and HLA-B alleles for most subjects in the first cohort. Because counts were too low, some 17 rarely observed V segments, including chromosome 9 orphons, were left out of the earlier analysis of 500 to 750 of the donors. A few of the identified cytomegalovirus-associated TCR beta chains were confirmed in vitro to be specific for cytomegalovirus antigens. A later analysis found that HLA-associated TCR beta chains were more clonally expanded and had lower generation probabilities than equally common non-associated chains. This cohort had only TCR beta chains sequenced, and the lack of alpha or paired-chain data limited which features could be detected. For the cohort, immune exposure information was limited to CMV serostatus. In a later analysis, most CMV-associated TCR beta chains were found to appear HLA-restricted, with HLA associations seemingly driven largely by CMV exposure. At a false discovery rate of 0.05, a later analysis linked 15,000 to 20,000 TCR beta sequences to specific HLA alleles. The presence/absence analyses assumed that sequencing depth was roughly uniform across donors, and that assumption may not be true. Across donors, most TCR sequences were observed very rarely, whereas some public TCRs were present in many individuals. A later genetic analysis associated a missense DCLRE1C variant with V-gene and J-gene trimming of TCR beta chains, and an independent cohort replicated the association. The study listed 150 to 200 TCR beta chains as associated with cytomegalovirus. Because the 87-base-pair reads could not distinguish some IMGT-functional V segments, including TRBV6-2 and TRBV6-3, those segments were excluded. The classifier was reported to diagnose cytomegalovirus status with high specificity and sensitivity in both the original cohort and the validation cohort. According to a later analysis, TCR association rates differed among HLA loci, with DRB1 alleles showing the most associated TCRs and HLA-C alleles showing the fewest.

The cohort comprised around 690 healthy bone marrow donors. At the time of sampling, all cohort members were nominally healthy, though unrecorded immune exposures were likely present. The donor was CMV seropositive and was included in the group of 250 to 300 seropositive cohort members. Every donor gave a peripheral blood sample, and the peripheral blood mononuclear cells from that sample were used for TCR beta sequencing. Genomic DNA extraction from the blood cell samples was performed with the Qiagen DNeasy Blood Extraction Kit. Based on the germline V gene (reference sequence), the CDR1 and CDR2 sequences are MNHEY and SMNVEV. Reading from cysteine to phenylalanine, the CDR3 counts 15 amino acids. Of all the DNA, just the CDR3 is kept, 45 bases in frame from base 1. Trimming takes 6 bases from V and 0 bases from J, and the germline ends sit 13 bases apart. The receptor library was made with the immunoSEQ multiplex PCR assay. For the multiplex PCR, a mixture combining 60 forward primers for TCR Vbeta segments and 13 reverse primers for TCR Jbeta segments was used. The CDR3 region of rearranged TCR beta genes was amplified from genomic DNA by a multiplex PCR assay. Amplified TCR beta libraries were sequenced as 87-base-pair reads on the Illumina HiSeq System. The paper's processing steps were these. Across the roughly 640 repertoires, a later analysis counted 80 million or so unique TCR beta chains, 9.5 million to 12 million of which were shared by at least two donors. A nearest-neighbor algorithm error-corrected the raw reads and collapsed the reads into unique sequences, merging closely related sequences to remove PCR and sequencing errors. To assign V, D and J gene segments, CDR3 sequences were aligned to IMGT reference sequences. Each retained sequence needed at least a six-nucleotide match to both a V gene segment and a J gene segment. Rearrangements were called productive when the CDR3 lacked stop codons and stayed in frame with V and J; all others were non-productive. CDR3 was defined by IMGT convention, running from the second conserved V-encoded cysteine to the conserved J-encoded phenylalanine. Sequences without an unambiguous match to a single V gene segment were excluded from the earlier analysis of several hundred of the donors. In an earlier analysis of a few hundred of the donors, V segments were called functional above 56.7% productive rearrangements and were called segregating when the between-donor standard deviation exceeded 5%. A statistical classification framework was developed to diagnose cytomegalovirus status using the catalog of TCR beta chain sequences. A later analysis assigned V and J genes by comparing TCR nucleotide sequences with IMGT/GENE-DB human TR gene sequences. Using the TCRdist pipeline, a later analysis assigned CDR3 sequences along with most-parsimonious VDJ recombination scenarios. In a later analysis, each TCR beta chain was defined by its CDR3 amino acid sequence together with its V-gene family, and reads without a unique V-gene family were excluded. As a way to deal with suspected cross-contamination and a sequencing artifact, a later analysis dropped nearly 600 nucleotide sequences that were highly shared and had low generation probability. In a later analysis, a clonal expansion index for each public chain was calculated from normalized within-repertoire ranks of inferred template counts. In a later analysis, generation probabilities were computed with a VDJ recombination model fitted to out-of-frame rearrangements, and the resulting probabilities were checked against IGoR. Hypergeometric tests were used in a later analysis to score TCR-TCR, TCR-HLA and TCR-CMV co-occurrence, with a repertoire-size bias correction applied to the TCR pairs. In a later analysis, false discovery rates were estimated by permuting HLA or CMV assignments 20 times. In a later analysis, co-occurring TCRs were grouped using DBSCAN, and TCRdist sequence similarity was added for clustering within HLA-allele-positive subsets. Repertoires with fewer than 30,000 or more than 120,000 public chains were left out of co-occurrence clustering, as were about five repertoires with anomalous nucleotide sharing. Here the immuneACCESS table is served through TCRdb, limited to in-frame sequences with V and J called. Missing clones are a known gap in these copies; in checked studies unresolved V genes cover under half, and the rest lacks a known reason. The DNA gave D and trimming, while V, J and clone size come from that table. In all, the sample holds approximately 70,000 clones, and about 79% of those were seen once. The top ten hold roughly 8% of the sample.

About this clone: This receptor's antigen is unknown. Within one base of it there is no much larger clone, and no base qualities were kept.

The clonotype comes from a man between 60 and 75 years old in good health and CMV-seropositive. Sequenced input: PBMCs. Rearrangement joined TRBV27 to TRBJ2-3; matching of 6 bases hints at TRBD1 as the D gene. The CDR3 sequence is CASSHRDTSTDTQYF. The nucleotides are TGTGCCAGCAGCCATAGGGACACTAGCACAGATACGCAGTATTTT.